This passage covers 3 T cell receptor beta chains from one sample sequenced in a study of blood T cell repertoires in COVID-19. Libraries were prepared by immunoSEQ multiplex PCR; TCRdb keeps only in-frame clonotypes and omits some of them. Here the sample spans about 89,000 clones, 75% to 95% being singletons. The sequenced sample consisted of peripheral blood. The receptors were gathered from a human donor with active COVID-19. The donor label of this sample is uncertain.

The chain recombines TRBV5-5 with TRBJ2-2, with 7 nucleotides matching TRBD2. The CDR3 spans 17 residues. V dropped 4 bases and J dropped 1; count of bases not matched to a gene: 10. Looked up from germline, CDR1 is SGHKS and CDR2 is YYEKEE (reference sequence). The CDR3 loop is CASSQRRGGGNTGELFF. DNA for the CDR3: TGTGCCAGCAGCCAGCGTCGCGGGGGAGGGAACACCGGGGAGCTGTTTTTT.

The chain links TRBV3-1 (or the pseudogene TRBV3-2) to TRBJ2-3; TRBD1 matches 7 bases. The germline V gene encodes CDR1 LGHDT and CDR2 YNNKEL (reference sequence). CDR3 size: 15 residues. V lost 1 base, J lost 6 bases, and 7 bases stayed unmatched. In DNA form, the CDR3 reads TGTGCCAGCAGCCAAGGCCGACAGGGTGGGGATACGCAGTATTTT. This sequence encodes CASSQGRQGGDTQYF.

The chain combines TRBV18 with TRBJ2-1; 12 bases align to TRBD2. CDR3 length: 17 residues. Per the germline V gene, CDR1 is KGHSH and CDR2 is LQKENI. With V trimmed by 3 bases and J by 1 base, 4 bases remained unmatched. The CDR3 reads CASSPGLAGTSYNEQFF. CDR3 sequence (DNA): TGTGCCAGCTCACCCGGACTAGCGGGGACTTCCTACAATGAGCAGTTCTTC.